The clone carrying this TCR beta chain was counted a few times. The source of the sample is a study of T cell repertoires in cytomegalovirus infection. The CDR3 has 17 amino acids. With 0 bases removed from V and 0 bases from J, the gap between germline ends came to 13 bases. In germline, CDR1 is SGHRS, CDR2 YFSETQ. TCRdb ran MiXCR on the reads and lists one entry per CDR3 protein. The sample includes around 740,000 distinct CDR3 sequences, about 40% of them seen just once. The chain uses TRBV5-1 and TRBJ2-1; no firm D call. What was sequenced was PBMCs. The sequence was collected from a human donor in good health (CMV status not recorded). Some clones in this sample may be carry-over from other donors' samples. The CDR3 reads CASSLEAATYSYNEQFF. The CDR3 region has the DNA TGCGCCAGCAGCTTGGAGGCAGCCACTTACTCCTACAATGAGCAGTTCTTC. Full variable domain (outside the CDR3, taken from reference TRBV5-1 and TRBJ2-1): KAGVTQTPRYLIKTRGQQVTLSCSPISGHRSVSWYQQTPGQGLQFLFEYFSETQRNKGNFPGRFSGRQFSNSRSEMNVSTLELGDSALYLCASSLEAATYSYNEQFFGPGTRLTVL.